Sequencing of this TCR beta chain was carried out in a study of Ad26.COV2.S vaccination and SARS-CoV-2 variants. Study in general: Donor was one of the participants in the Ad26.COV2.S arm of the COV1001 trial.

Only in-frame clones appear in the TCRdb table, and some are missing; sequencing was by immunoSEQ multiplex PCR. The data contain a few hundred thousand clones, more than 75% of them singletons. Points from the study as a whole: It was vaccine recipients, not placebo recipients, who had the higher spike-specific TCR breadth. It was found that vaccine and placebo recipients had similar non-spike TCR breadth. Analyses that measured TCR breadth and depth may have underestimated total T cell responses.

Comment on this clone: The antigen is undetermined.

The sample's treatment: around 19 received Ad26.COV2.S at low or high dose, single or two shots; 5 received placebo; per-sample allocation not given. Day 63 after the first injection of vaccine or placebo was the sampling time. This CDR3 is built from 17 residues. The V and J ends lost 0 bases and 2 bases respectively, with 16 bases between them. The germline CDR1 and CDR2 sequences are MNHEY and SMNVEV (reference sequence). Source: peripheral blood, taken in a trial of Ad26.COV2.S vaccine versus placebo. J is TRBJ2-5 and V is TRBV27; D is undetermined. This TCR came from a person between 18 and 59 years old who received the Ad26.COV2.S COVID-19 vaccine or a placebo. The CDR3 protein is CASSLSGSAYEQETQYF. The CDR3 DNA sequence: TGTGCCAGCAGTTTATCTGGTTCCGCATACGAACAAGAGACCCAGTACTTC.